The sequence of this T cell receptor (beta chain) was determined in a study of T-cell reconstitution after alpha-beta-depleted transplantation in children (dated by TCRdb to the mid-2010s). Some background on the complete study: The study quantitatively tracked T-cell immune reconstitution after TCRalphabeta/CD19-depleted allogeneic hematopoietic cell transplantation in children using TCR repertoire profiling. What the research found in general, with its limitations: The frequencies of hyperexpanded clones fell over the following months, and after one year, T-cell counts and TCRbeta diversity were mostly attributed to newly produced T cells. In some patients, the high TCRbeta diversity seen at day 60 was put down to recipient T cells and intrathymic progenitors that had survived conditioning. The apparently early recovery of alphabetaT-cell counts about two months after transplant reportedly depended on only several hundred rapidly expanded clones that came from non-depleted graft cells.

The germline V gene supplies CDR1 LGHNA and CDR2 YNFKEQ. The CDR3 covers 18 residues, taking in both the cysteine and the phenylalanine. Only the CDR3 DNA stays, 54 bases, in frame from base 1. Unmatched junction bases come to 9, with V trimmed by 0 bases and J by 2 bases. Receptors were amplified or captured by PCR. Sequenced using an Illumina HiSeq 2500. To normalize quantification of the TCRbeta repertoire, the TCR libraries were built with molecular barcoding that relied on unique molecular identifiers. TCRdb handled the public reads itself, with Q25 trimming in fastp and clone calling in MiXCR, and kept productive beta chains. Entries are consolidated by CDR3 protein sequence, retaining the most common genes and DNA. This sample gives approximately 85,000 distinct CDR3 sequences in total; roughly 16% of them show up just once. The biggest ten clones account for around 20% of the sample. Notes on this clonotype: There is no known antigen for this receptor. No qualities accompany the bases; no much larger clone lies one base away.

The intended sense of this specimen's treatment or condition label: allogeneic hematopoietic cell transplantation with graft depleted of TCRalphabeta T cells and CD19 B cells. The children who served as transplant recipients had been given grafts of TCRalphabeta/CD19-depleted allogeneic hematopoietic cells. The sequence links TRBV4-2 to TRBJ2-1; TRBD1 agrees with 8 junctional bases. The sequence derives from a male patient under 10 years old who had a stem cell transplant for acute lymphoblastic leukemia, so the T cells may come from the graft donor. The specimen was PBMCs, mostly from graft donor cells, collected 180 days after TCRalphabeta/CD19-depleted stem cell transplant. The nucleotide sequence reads TGTGCCAGCAGCCAAGATACAGGGGGGATGGGAGCCTACAATGAGCAGTTCTTC. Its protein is CASSQDTGGMGAYNEQFF.